This T cell receptor (beta chain) was recovered during a study of CD4+ T cells in melanoma. Study-wide results and limits: CD8+ T cell, macrophage and B cell function reportedly correlated with neoantigen-specific CD4+ T cells. Reportedly, melanoma neoantigen-specific CD4+ T cells showed varied differentiation states.

Comment on this clone: Antigen unknown.

The protocol was immunoSEQ multiplex PCR, while the TCRdb copy is restricted to in-frame clones and leaves out a portion. The data contain about 5,000 clones, about 61% of them seen just once; the ten biggest clones take up around a fifth. Trimming shortened V by 7 bases and J by 11 bases, and 23 bases separated the two germline ends. This CDR3 contains 14 residues. Germline V gene sequence: CDR1 SGHAT, CDR2 FQNNGV. Sequenced: cells from a culture (not recorded whether cultured in vitro). This chain joins TRBV11-2 and TRBJ1-1, with D maybe TRBD1 (6 bases). This clonotype originated in a human donor with melanoma. CDR3: CASNDPGQLMGAFF. The CDR3 bases are TGTGCCAGCAACGATCCGGGACAACTGATGGGCGCTTTCTTT.